A single sample is the source of the 18 T cell receptor beta chains below, sequenced in a study of PD-L1 blockade in urothelial cancer. Time point indicated: pretreatment peripheral blood. Produced via immunoSEQ multiplex PCR; TCRdb's table is partial and in-frame only. The sample contains over 30,000 clones, over 70% of which appear only once. The specimen comprised PBMCs, sampled around atezolizumab (anti-PD-L1) treatment. All receptors come from a man in his sixties with urothelial cancer.

The rearrangement links TRBV5-1 to TRBJ2-2; D might be TRBD1 (6 bases). CDR1 SGHRS and CDR2 YFSETQ come from the germline V gene. V shed 6 bases and J shed 2 bases, with 11 bases lying between them. The CDR3 contains 14 residues. CDR3 DNA sequence: TGCGCCAGCACCGAGACAGGCAACACCGGGGAGCTGTTTTTT. Its translation is CASTETGNTGELFF. The entire variable domain, with the rest obtained from reference TRBV5-1 and TRBJ2-2, is as follows: KAGVTQTPRYLIKTRGQQVTLSCSPISGHRSVSWYQQTPGQGLQFLFEYFSETQRNKGNFPGRFSGRQFSNSRSEMNVSTLELGDSALYLCASTETGNTGELFFGEGSRLTVL.

The CDR3 DNA sequence: TGTGCCAGTAGTTTGGACAGGGGGAATAGGGAGACCCAGTACTTC. It is translated as CASSLDRGNRETQYF. V gene TRBV19 combines with J gene TRBJ2-5, with 10 bases matching TRBD1. V lost 5 bases and J lost 5; bases outside the gene matches: 8. The CDR3 extends over 15 amino acids. Germline lookup yields CDR1 LNHDA and CDR2 SQIVND (reference sequence).

The chain is built from TRBV9 and TRBJ2-3, with 8 bases lining up with TRBD2. The CDR3 spans 17 residues. Germline V gene lookup returns CDR1 SGDLS and CDR2 YYNGEE. Germline trimming cut 1 base from V and 8 bases from J; bases unmatched to any gene: 15. In DNA form, the CDR3 reads TGTGCCAGCAGCGTATTCGTAGCGGGGCCCTCCGGGGGTACGCAGTATTTT. Its protein is CASSVFVAGPSGGTQYF. Drawing the rest from reference TRBV9 and TRBJ2-3, the complete variable domain is DSGVTQTPKHLITATGQRVTLRCSPRSGDLSVYWYQQSLDQGLQFLIQYYNGEERAKGNILERFSAQQFPDLHSELNLSSLELGDSALYFCASSVFVAGPSGGTQYFGPGTRLTVL.

This chain uses TRBV5-5 with TRBJ1-1, with a possible D match to TRBD1 (5 bases). V lost 0 bases to trimming and J lost 6 bases, with 12 bases between them. This CDR3 is 14 amino acids long. Germline CDR1 reads SGHKS; CDR2 reads YYEKEE (reference sequence). Written as DNA, the CDR3 is TGTGCCAGCAGCTTGGATTCCGGGGGGTCTGAAGCTTTCTTT. It translates to CASSLDSGGSEAFF.

The V call is TRBV7-9, the J call TRBJ2-1; 14 bases are shared with TRBD2. Germline CDR1 is SEHNR and CDR2 is FQNEAQ (reference sequence). V lost 1 base to trimming and J lost 3 bases; unmatched junction nucleotides: 5. The CDR3 loop spans 18 amino acids. CDR3 bases: TGTGCCAGCAGCTTAGAGGGACTAGCGGGAGCGAGCTACAATGAGCAGTTCTTC. It encodes CASSLEGLAGASYNEQFF.

The chain employs TRBV7-2 and TRBJ1-1; a weak D match, TRBD1 (5 bases). The CDR3 consists of 13 residues. V was cut by 8 bases and J by 4 bases, with 14 bases left in between. Germline CDR1 is SGHTA and CDR2 is FQGNSA. In DNA, the CDR3 is TGTGCCAGCGATGACAGAGGCACCACTGAAGCTTTCTTT. Translation: CASDDRGTTEAFF. The variable domain in full, with the rest retrieved from reference TRBV7-2 and TRBJ1-1, is GAGVSQSPSNKVTEKGKDVELRCDPISGHTALYWYRQSLGQGLEFLIYFQGNSAPDKSGLPSDRFSAERTGGSVSTLTIQRTQQEDSAVYLCASDDRGTTEAFFGQGTRLTVV.

This rearrangement joins TRBV7-9 to TRBJ1-5; D not resolved. From germline, CDR1 is SEHNR and CDR2 FQNEAQ (reference sequence). Trimming shortened V by 1 base and J by 1 base, and 5 bases separated the two germline ends. There are 14 residues in the CDR3. The CDR3 is CASSLVGSNQPQHF. The CDR3 nucleotides are TGTGCCAGCAGCTTAGTGGGCAGCAATCAGCCCCAGCATTTT.

V gene TRBV2 combines with J gene TRBJ1-2; D possibly corresponds to TRBD1 (5 bases). Trimming removed 0 bases from V and 8 bases from J, with 16 bases in between. Germline V gene sequence: CDR1 SNHLY, CDR2 FYNNEI. This CDR3 is built from 15 residues. The CDR3 coding sequence is TGTGCCAGCAGTGAAGCGCCAAGGGGCGTGGGGGGCTACACCTTC. Protein: CASSEAPRGVGGYTF.

The rearrangement uses TRBV9 and TRBJ2-2; D is undetermined. Germline V CDR1 and CDR2: SGDLS, YYNGEE. This CDR3 comprises 14 residues. V was pared by 0 bases and J by 8 bases, with 11 bases between. The CDR3 nucleotides are TGTGCCAGCAGCGTAGACGGTCTGCGGGGGGAGCTGTTTTTT. Residues: CASSVDGLRGELFF.

The chain has TRBV7-9 and TRBJ2-3; the D gene is possibly TRBD2 (5 bases). The CDR3 is 14 amino acids. The germline V and J ends were trimmed by 5 bases and 2 bases, with 11 bases remaining between them. The germline V gene encodes CDR1 SEHNR and CDR2 FQNEAQ (reference sequence). CDR3 nucleotide sequence: TGTGCCAGCAGCCCCTGGGGAGCCACAGATACGCAGTATTTT. As protein: CASSPWGATDTQYF.

This clone was detected only a few times. V is TRBV27 and J is TRBJ1-5; weak D call: TRBD1 (5 bases). The germline gives CDR1 MNHEY, CDR2 SMNVEV (reference sequence). V lost 6 bases, J lost 6 bases, and 9 bases lay in between. CDR3 length: 12 amino acids. The CDR3 spells CASSTQGQPQHF. The CDR3 nucleotides read TGTGCCAGCAGCACCCAGGGTCAGCCCCAGCATTTT.

This chain uses TRBV25-1 with TRBJ2-2, with TRBD1 matching over 12 bases. The CDR3 extends over 15 amino acids. The V segment lost 7 bases and the J segment 4 bases; nucleotides outside the gene matches: 4. CDR1 and CDR2 from the germline V gene are MGHDK and SYGVNS. For the CDR3, the DNA is TGTGCCAGCACTGAGGGACAGGGGGCCACCGGGGAGCTGTTTTTT. Its translation is CASTEGQGATGELFF.

This chain links TRBV25-1 with TRBJ1-2; D might be TRBD1 (5 bases). Trimming removed 1 base from V and 8 bases from J, with 14 bases in between. Per germline, CDR1 MGHDK and CDR2 SYGVNS. The CDR3 sequence is 14 residues long. The CDR3: CASSESQGLRGYTF. The CDR3 DNA is TGTGCCAGCAGTGAATCTCAGGGACTTAGGGGCTACACCTTC.

The genes are TRBV5-1 and TRBJ2-7; D is possibly TRBD1 (5 bases). V dropped 1 base and J dropped 2 bases, with 13 bases sitting between them. Germline CDR1 SGHRS, CDR2 YFSETQ. The CDR3 runs to 15 residues. The CDR3 DNA is TGCGCCAGCAGCTTGTTTTCTCAGGGTACCTACGAGCAGTACTTC. This sequence encodes CASSLFSQGTYEQYF. Together with reference TRBV5-1 and TRBJ2-7, the CDR3 gives the full variable domain: KAGVTQTPRYLIKTRGQQVTLSCSPISGHRSVSWYQQTPGQGLQFLFEYFSETQRNKGNFPGRFSGRQFSNSRSEMNVSTLELGDSALYLCASSLFSQGTYEQYFGPGTRLTVT.

The rearrangement uses TRBV6-6 and TRBJ2-5; perhaps TRBD1 as D (5 bases). This CDR3 region has 12 residues. Germline CDR1 reads MNHNY; CDR2 reads SVGAGI (reference sequence). V lost 7 bases, J lost 5 bases, and 11 bases lay in between. Here the CDR3 reads CASNRPSETQYF. CDR3 DNA sequence: TGTGCCAGCAACAGGCCCTCGGAGACCCAGTACTTC.

This chain joins TRBV27 and TRBJ2-2; D may be TRBD2 (5 bases). The CDR3 is 15 residues long. Trimming pared 5 bases from V and 6 bases from J, leaving 16 bases between. Germline assignment: CDR1 MNHEY and CDR2 SMNVEV (reference sequence). Here the CDR3 reads CASSTGIYLAGELFF. CDR3 sequence (DNA): TGTGCCAGCAGTACCGGGATTTATTTGGCCGGGGAGCTGTTTTTT.

The V call is TRBV6-1, the J call TRBJ2-1, with 9 bases aligning to TRBD1. There are 14 residues in the CDR3. Germline V lookup: CDR1 MNHNS, CDR2 SASEGT. J was trimmed by 8 bases and V by 7 bases; bases with no gene match: 9. CDR3 sequence reads: CASTNWDRVHEQFF. The CDR3, as DNA: TGTGCCAGCACTAATTGGGACAGGGTCCATGAGCAGTTCTTC.

The chain carries TRBV20-1 and TRBJ2-1; no clear D. CDR3 length equals 10 residues. Deletions cut 5 bases from V and 9 bases from J, with 8 bases between. CDR1 and CDR2 from the germline V gene are DFQATT and SNEGSKA (reference sequence). DNA for the CDR3: TGCAGTGCTCTCCTAAGTGAGCAGTTCTTC. This gives the protein CSALLSEQFF.